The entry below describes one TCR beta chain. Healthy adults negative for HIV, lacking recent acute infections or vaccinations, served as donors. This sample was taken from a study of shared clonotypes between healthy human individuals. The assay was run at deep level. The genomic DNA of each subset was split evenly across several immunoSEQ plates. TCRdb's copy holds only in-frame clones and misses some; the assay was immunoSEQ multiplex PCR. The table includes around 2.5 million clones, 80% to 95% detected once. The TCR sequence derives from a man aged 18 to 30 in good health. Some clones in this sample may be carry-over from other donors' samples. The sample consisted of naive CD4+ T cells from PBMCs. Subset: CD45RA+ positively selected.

CDR3 DNA: TGTGCCAGCAGCCCCTCTGCGGGATCGCCTCAAGAGACCCAGTACTTC. It is translated as CASSPSAGSPQETQYF. The chain has TRBV7-7 and TRBJ2-5; D perhaps matches TRBD2 (6 bases). Trimming took off 5 bases at V and 2 bases at J, with 18 bases between the two ends. Germline CDR1 is SSHAT and CDR2 is FNYEAQ (reference sequence). This CDR3 has 16 residues.